This TCR beta chain was retrieved from a study of blood T cell repertoires in COVID-19. About the research overall: Samples taken during acute and convalescent COVID-19 were collected in the United States, Italy and Spain. T cells, B-cell-depleted T cells, or PBMCs supplied cDNA or gDNA.

Germline CDR1 is SGHDT and CDR2 is YYEEEE. The CDR3 covers 15 residues. Trimming at V came to 4 bases and at J to 7 bases, leaving 8 bases not matched to a gene. Authors' processing steps: Estimation of nucleated cell counts relied on the amplification of reference gene primers. The protocol was immunoSEQ multiplex PCR, while the TCRdb copy is restricted to in-frame clones and leaves out a portion. V and J calls and clone size are copied from that table; D and trimming were computed from the DNA. This sample has approximately 240,000 clones; approximately 84% occur once, and the top ten carry 2.9%. This TCR was sampled from a man in his forties or fifties who had recovered from COVID-19. Sequencing was done on a sample of peripheral blood. This sequence joins TRBV5-6 and TRBJ1-2; 12 bases line up with TRBD1. CDR3 amino acids: CASSLRDRGLGGYTF. The CDR3 region has the DNA TGTGCCAGCAGCCTAAGGGACAGGGGGCTTGGTGGCTACACCTTC.